This TCR beta chain was recorded in a study of blood T cell repertoires in COVID-19. Sequencing used immunoSEQ multiplex PCR; TCRdb keeps in-frame clones, though not all of them. The data contain some 20,000 clones, approximately 86% of them singletons. This clone has a handful of counts. The CDR3 has 16 residues. The germline V gene encodes CDR1 SGHTA and CDR2 FQGNSA. V lost 2 bases, J lost 7 bases, and 8 bases stayed unmatched. Sequenced input: peripheral blood. This chain joins TRBV7-2 and TRBJ1-4; TRBD1 aligns across 9 bases. The sequence came from a man between 65 and 85 years old with acute or convalescent COVID-19. The CDR3 region has the DNA TGTGCCAGCAGCTTAAAGGCCGGGACAGGGACTGAAAAACTGTTTTTT. Residues: CASSLKAGTGTEKLFF.